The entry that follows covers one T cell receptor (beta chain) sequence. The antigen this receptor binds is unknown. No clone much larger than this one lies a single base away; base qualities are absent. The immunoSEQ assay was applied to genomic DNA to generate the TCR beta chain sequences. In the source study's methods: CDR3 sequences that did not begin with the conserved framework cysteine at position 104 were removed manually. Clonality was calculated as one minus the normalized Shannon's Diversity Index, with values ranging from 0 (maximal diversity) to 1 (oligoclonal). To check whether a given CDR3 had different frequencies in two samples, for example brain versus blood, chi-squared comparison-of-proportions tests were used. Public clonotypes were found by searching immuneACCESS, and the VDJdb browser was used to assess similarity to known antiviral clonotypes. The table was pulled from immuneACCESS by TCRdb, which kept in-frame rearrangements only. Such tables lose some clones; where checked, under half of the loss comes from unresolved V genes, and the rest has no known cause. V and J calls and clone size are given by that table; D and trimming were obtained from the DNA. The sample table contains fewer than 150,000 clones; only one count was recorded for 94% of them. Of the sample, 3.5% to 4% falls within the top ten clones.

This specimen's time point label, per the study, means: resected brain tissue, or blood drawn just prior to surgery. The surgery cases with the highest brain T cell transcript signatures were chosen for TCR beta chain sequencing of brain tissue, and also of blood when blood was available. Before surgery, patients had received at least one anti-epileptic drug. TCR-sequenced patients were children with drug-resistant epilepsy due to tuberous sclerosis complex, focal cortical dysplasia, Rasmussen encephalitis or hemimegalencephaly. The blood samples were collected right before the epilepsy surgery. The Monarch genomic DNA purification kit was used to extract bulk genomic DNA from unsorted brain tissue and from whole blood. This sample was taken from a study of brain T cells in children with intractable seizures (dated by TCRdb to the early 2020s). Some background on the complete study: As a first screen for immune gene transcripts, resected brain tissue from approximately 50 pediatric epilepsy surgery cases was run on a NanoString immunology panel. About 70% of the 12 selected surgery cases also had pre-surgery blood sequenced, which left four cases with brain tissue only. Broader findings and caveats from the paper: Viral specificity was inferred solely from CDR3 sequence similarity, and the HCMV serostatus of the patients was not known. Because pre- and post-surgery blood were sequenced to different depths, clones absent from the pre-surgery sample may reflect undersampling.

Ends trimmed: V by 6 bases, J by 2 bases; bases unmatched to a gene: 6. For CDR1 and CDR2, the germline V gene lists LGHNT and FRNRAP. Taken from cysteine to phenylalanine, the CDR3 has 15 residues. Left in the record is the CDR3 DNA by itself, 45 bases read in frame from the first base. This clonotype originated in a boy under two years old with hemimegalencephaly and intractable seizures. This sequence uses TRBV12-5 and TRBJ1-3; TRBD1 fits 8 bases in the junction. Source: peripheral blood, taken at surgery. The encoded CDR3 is CASGARGPTGNTIYF. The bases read TGTGCTAGTGGAGCCAGGGGGCCAACTGGAAACACCATATATTTT.